The rows below give T cell receptor beta chains drawn from one sample of a study of cytomegalovirus exposure and HLA in healthy donors. TCRdb's copy holds only in-frame clones and misses some; the assay was immunoSEQ multiplex PCR. This repertoire shows roughly 140,000 clones, 73% found once; its top ten account for under 15%. Sequenced input: PBMCs. The receptors come from a human donor in good health. Each CDR3 is given with its conserved first and last residue. The D gene is left open where the match is weak. A row's size may be missing; if present it is once, few, many or a size class.

cdr3_aa: CASSDSSGSYNEQFF
cdr3_nt: TGTGCCAGCAGTGACTCTAGCGGGAGTTACAATGAGCAGTTCTTC
d_call: TRBD2
v_call: TRBV6-4
j_call: TRBJ2-1
clone_size: once

cdr3_aa: CASSQNPPGAGNTIYF
cdr3_nt: TGTGCCAGCAGCCAAAACCCTCCCGGGGCTGGAAACACCATATATTTT
d_call: .
v_call: TRBV14
j_call: TRBJ1-3
clone_size: .

cdr3_aa: CASSLEQNTEAFF
cdr3_nt: TGTGCCAGCAGCTTAGAACAGAACACTGAAGCTTTCTTT
d_call: .
v_call: TRBV7-9
j_call: TRBJ1-1
clone_size: .

cdr3_aa: CASIDDSTEAFF
cdr3_nt: TGTGCCAGCATTGACGACAGCACTGAAGCTTTCTTT
d_call: .
v_call: TRBV28
j_call: TRBJ1-1
clone_size: .

cdr3_aa: CSVEDRGQIIANYGYTF
cdr3_nt: TGCAGCGTTGAAGATCGGGGACAGATAATAGCTAACTATGGCTACACCTTC
d_call: TRBD1
v_call: TRBV29-1
j_call: TRBJ1-2
clone_size: .

cdr3_aa: CASSEFGLAVGETQYF
cdr3_nt: TGCGCCAGCAGTGAGTTCGGGCTAGCGGTAGGGGAGACCCAGTACTTC
d_call: TRBD2
v_call: TRBV10-2
j_call: TRBJ2-5
clone_size: .

cdr3_aa: CASRDRDGYTF
cdr3_nt: TGTGCCAGTCGCGACAGGGATGGCTACACCTTC
d_call: TRBD1
v_call: TRBV19
j_call: TRBJ1-2
clone_size: .

cdr3_aa: CASSLGGGRPDTQYF
cdr3_nt: TGTGCCAGCAGCTTAGGAGGGGGTCGTCCAGATACGCAGTATTTT
d_call: .
v_call: TRBV7-2
j_call: TRBJ2-3
clone_size: .

cdr3_aa: CASSPGGGSFTEQFF
cdr3_nt: TGTGCCAGTAGTCCCGGGGGCGGGAGTTTTACTGAGCAGTTCTTC
d_call: .
v_call: TRBV19
j_call: TRBJ2-1
clone_size: .

cdr3_aa: CASSLVGAVNQPQHF
cdr3_nt: TGCGCCAGCAGCTTGGTGGGGGCAGTCAATCAGCCCCAGCATTTT
d_call: .
v_call: TRBV5-1
j_call: TRBJ1-5
clone_size: .

cdr3_aa: CASSLEGTGGTEAFF
cdr3_nt: TGTGCCAGCAGCTTAGAGGGGACAGGGGGCACTGAAGCTTTCTTT
d_call: TRBD1
v_call: TRBV11-3
j_call: TRBJ1-1
clone_size: .

cdr3_aa: CSVPRNTGELFF
cdr3_nt: TGCAGCGTTCCCAGGAACACCGGGGAGCTGTTTTTT
d_call: .
v_call: TRBV29-1
j_call: TRBJ2-2
clone_size: .

cdr3_aa: CASRRAGVFENTIYF
cdr3_nt: TGTGCCAGCAGGAGAGCAGGGGTATTTGAAAACACCATATATTTT
d_call: .
v_call: TRBV6-1
j_call: TRBJ1-3
clone_size: .

cdr3_aa: CASSDGTRVYEQYF
cdr3_nt: TGTGCCAGCAGTGACGGGACTAGGGTTTACGAGCAGTACTTC
d_call: TRBD2
v_call: TRBV2
j_call: TRBJ2-7
clone_size: few

cdr3_aa: CASSFGGGDGYTF
cdr3_nt: TGTGCCAGCAGTTTCGGGGGGGGTGACGGCTACACCTTC
d_call: .
v_call: TRBV27
j_call: TRBJ1-2
clone_size: .

cdr3_aa: CASDPTSGEGNEQFF
cdr3_nt: TGTGCCAGTGACCCGACTAGCGGGGAGGGGAATGAGCAGTTCTTC
d_call: TRBD2
v_call: TRBV19
j_call: TRBJ2-1
clone_size: .

cdr3_aa: CSVGLRNTIYF
cdr3_nt: TGCAGCGTTGGACTACGAAACACCATATATTTT
d_call: .
v_call: TRBV29-1
j_call: TRBJ1-3
clone_size: .

cdr3_aa: CASSISPIRQGAFYGYTF
cdr3_nt: TGTGCCAGTAGTATTTCCCCTATTCGACAGGGGGCGTTCTATGGCTACACCTTC
d_call: TRBD1
v_call: TRBV19
j_call: TRBJ1-2
clone_size: .

cdr3_aa: CASSLGGNEAFF
cdr3_nt: TGTGCCAGCAGCTTAGGAGGTAATGAAGCTTTCTTT
d_call: .
v_call: TRBV7-9
j_call: TRBJ1-1
clone_size: .

cdr3_aa: CASSIELAPTYNEQFF
cdr3_nt: TGCGCCAGCAGCATCGAACTAGCGCCCACCTACAATGAGCAGTTCTTC
d_call: TRBD2
v_call: TRBV4-1
j_call: TRBJ2-1
clone_size: .

cdr3_aa: CASSQVRRETQYF
cdr3_nt: TGTGCCAGCAGCCAAGTAAGGAGAGAGACCCAGTACTTC
d_call: .
v_call: TRBV14
j_call: TRBJ2-5
clone_size: .

cdr3_aa: CASSALLAGGTDTQYF
cdr3_nt: TGTGCCAGCAGTGCCTTACTAGCGGGGGGCACAGATACGCAGTATTTT
d_call: TRBD2
v_call: TRBV6-1
j_call: TRBJ2-3
clone_size: .

cdr3_aa: CASSLDTGLARSYNEQFF
cdr3_nt: TGTGCCAGCAGCTTAGATACCGGACTAGCCCGCTCCTACAATGAGCAGTTCTTC
d_call: TRBD2
v_call: TRBV7-6
j_call: TRBJ2-1
clone_size: .

cdr3_aa: CASSPWTANTEAFF
cdr3_nt: TGTGCCAGCAGCCCTTGGACAGCGAACACTGAAGCTTTCTTT
d_call: .
v_call: TRBV7-6
j_call: TRBJ1-1
clone_size: .

cdr3_aa: CASSFGSPLENSPLHF
cdr3_nt: TGTGCCAGCAGCTTCGGGTCCCCCTTAGAGAATTCACCCCTCCACTTT
d_call: .
v_call: TRBV7-9
j_call: TRBJ1-6
clone_size: few

cdr3_aa: CARSPGQGGDEQFF
cdr3_nt: TGTGCCAGAAGCCCGGGACAGGGGGGCGATGAGCAGTTCTTC
d_call: TRBD1
v_call: TRBV5-3
j_call: TRBJ2-1
clone_size: .

cdr3_aa: CSVEGGQGSYNEQFF
cdr3_nt: TGCAGCGTTGAAGGAGGACAGGGGTCCTACAATGAGCAGTTCTTC
d_call: TRBD1
v_call: TRBV29-1
j_call: TRBJ2-1
clone_size: .

cdr3_aa: CASSLEGGLQETQYF
cdr3_nt: TGTGCCAGCAGCTTAGAGGGGGGATTGCAAGAGACCCAGTACTTC
d_call: .
v_call: TRBV11-3
j_call: TRBJ2-5
clone_size: once

cdr3_aa: CASRENSGGATGELFF
cdr3_nt: TGTGCCAGCAGGGAAAATAGCGGGGGGGCCACCGGGGAGCTGTTTTTT
d_call: TRBD2
v_call: TRBV6-1
j_call: TRBJ2-2
clone_size: .

cdr3_aa: CASSLLQGMNTEAFF
cdr3_nt: TGCGCCAGCAGCTTATTACAGGGGATGAACACTGAAGCTTTCTTT
d_call: TRBD1
v_call: TRBV5-1
j_call: TRBJ1-1
clone_size: few

cdr3_aa: CASSDRQGARETQYF
cdr3_nt: TGTGCCAGCAGTGATAGACAGGGGGCACGAGAGACCCAGTACTTC
d_call: TRBD1
v_call: TRBV2
j_call: TRBJ2-5
clone_size: .

cdr3_aa: CASSVGGRGTDTQYF
cdr3_nt: TGTGCCAGCAGCGTAGGTGGCAGGGGCACAGATACGCAGTATTTT
d_call: .
v_call: TRBV9
j_call: TRBJ2-3
clone_size: .

cdr3_aa: CASLRDRGRDTEAFF
cdr3_nt: TGTGCCAGCCTCAGAGACAGGGGGCGAGACACTGAAGCTTTCTTT
d_call: TRBD1
v_call: TRBV27
j_call: TRBJ1-1
clone_size: .

cdr3_aa: CASSQAKWPYEQYF
cdr3_nt: TGTGCCAGCAGCCAAGCCAAGTGGCCCTACGAGCAGTACTTC
d_call: .
v_call: TRBV4-2
j_call: TRBJ2-7
clone_size: .

cdr3_aa: CASSLRASGKSHNEQFF
cdr3_nt: TGTGCCAGCAGCTTACGGGCTAGCGGCAAGTCCCACAATGAGCAGTTCTTC
d_call: TRBD2
v_call: TRBV7-6
j_call: TRBJ2-1
clone_size: .

cdr3_aa: CASSLLAGEDTQYF
cdr3_nt: TGTGCCAGCAGTCTTCTAGCGGGAGAAGATACGCAGTATTTT
d_call: TRBD2
v_call: TRBV11-3
j_call: TRBJ2-3
clone_size: .

cdr3_aa: CASSYRTSGGTNTGELFF
cdr3_nt: TGTGCCAGCAGTTACCGGACTAGCGGGGGGACGAACACCGGGGAGCTGTTTTTT
d_call: TRBD2
v_call: TRBV28
j_call: TRBJ2-2
clone_size: .

cdr3_aa: CASSYSQRGVDNEQFF
cdr3_nt: TGTGCCAGCAGTTACTCACAGCGGGGGGTTGACAATGAGCAGTTCTTC
d_call: TRBD2
v_call: TRBV6-5
j_call: TRBJ2-1
clone_size: .

cdr3_aa: CASSERVSEQYF
cdr3_nt: TGTGCCAGCAGCGAGCGGGTCTCCGAGCAGTACTTC
d_call: .
v_call: TRBV7-9
j_call: TRBJ2-7
clone_size: .

cdr3_aa: CATSRDRGYTEAFF
cdr3_nt: TGTGCCACCAGCAGAGACAGGGGTTACACTGAAGCTTTCTTT
d_call: .
v_call: TRBV15
j_call: TRBJ1-1
clone_size: .

cdr3_aa: CATSRGEREGQPQHF
cdr3_nt: TGTGCCACCAGCAGAGGCGAGAGGGAGGGGCAGCCCCAGCATTTT
d_call: .
v_call: TRBV15
j_call: TRBJ1-5
clone_size: .

cdr3_aa: CASSQDPDYGYTF
cdr3_nt: TGCGCCAGCAGCCAAGACCCAGACTATGGCTACACCTTC
d_call: .
v_call: TRBV4-1
j_call: TRBJ1-2
clone_size: .

cdr3_aa: CASSVSQFLYNEQFF
cdr3_nt: TGTGCCAGCTCGGTTAGCCAATTCCTCTACAATGAGCAGTTCTTC
d_call: .
v_call: TRBV18
j_call: TRBJ2-1
clone_size: .

cdr3_aa: CASSSQWDRGTDTQYF
cdr3_nt: TGTGCCAGCAGCTCGCAGTGGGACAGGGGGACAGATACGCAGTATTTT
d_call: TRBD1
v_call: TRBV13
j_call: TRBJ2-3
clone_size: .

cdr3_aa: CASTPGLGTDTQYF
cdr3_nt: TGTGCCAGCACTCCGGGACTAGGAACAGATACGCAGTATTTT
d_call: TRBD2
v_call: TRBV2
j_call: TRBJ2-3
clone_size: .

cdr3_aa: CASSQFQGAEAFF
cdr3_nt: TGCGCCAGCAGTCAATTTCAGGGGGCTGAAGCTTTCTTT
d_call: TRBD1
v_call: TRBV23-1
j_call: TRBJ1-1
clone_size: .

cdr3_aa: CASSSDSDNEQFF
cdr3_nt: TGTGCCAGCAGCTCTGACTCGGACAATGAGCAGTTCTTC
d_call: .
v_call: TRBV7-3
j_call: TRBJ2-1
clone_size: once

cdr3_aa: CASRLAGGPTTDTQYF
cdr3_nt: TGTGCCAGCAGACTAGCGGGGGGGCCTACCACAGATACGCAGTATTTT
d_call: TRBD2
v_call: TRBV28
j_call: TRBJ2-3
clone_size: .

cdr3_aa: CSVVGTGEGGGYTF
cdr3_nt: TGCAGCGTTGTAGGGACAGGGGAGGGAGGTGGCTACACCTTC
d_call: TRBD1
v_call: TRBV29-1
j_call: TRBJ1-2
clone_size: .

cdr3_aa: CASSYGGFYNGYTF
cdr3_nt: TGTGCCAGCAGTTACGGGGGGTTTTACAATGGCTACACCTTC
d_call: .
v_call: TRBV6-5
j_call: TRBJ1-2
clone_size: .

cdr3_aa: CASSHRDRGYEQYF
cdr3_nt: TGTGCCAGCAGCCACCGGGACAGGGGCTACGAGCAGTACTTC
d_call: TRBD1
v_call: TRBV11-2
j_call: TRBJ2-7
clone_size: .

cdr3_aa: CASSLGGGVWETQYF
cdr3_nt: TGTGCCAGCAGTTTGGGGGGAGGGGTTTGGGAGACCCAGTACTTC
d_call: TRBD2
v_call: TRBV27
j_call: TRBJ2-5
clone_size: .

cdr3_aa: CASTLAKDRGHNEQFF
cdr3_nt: TGCGCCAGCACCCTCGCCAAGGACAGGGGGCACAATGAGCAGTTCTTC
d_call: TRBD1
v_call: TRBV23-1
j_call: TRBJ2-1
clone_size: .

cdr3_aa: CASSYRDKNTGELFF
cdr3_nt: TGTGCCAGCAGCTACCGGGACAAGAACACCGGGGAGCTGTTTTTT
d_call: .
v_call: TRBV7-9
j_call: TRBJ2-2
clone_size: few

cdr3_aa: CASSVNKNTEAFF
cdr3_nt: TGTGCCAGCAGCGTTAACAAGAACACTGAAGCTTTCTTT
d_call: .
v_call: TRBV9
j_call: TRBJ1-1
clone_size: .

cdr3_aa: CASSQVGGGTYNEQFF
cdr3_nt: TGCGCCAGCAGCCAAGTGGGGGGGGGCACCTACAATGAGCAGTTCTTC
d_call: .
v_call: TRBV4-1
j_call: TRBJ2-1
clone_size: few

cdr3_aa: CASRAGPGDTIYF
cdr3_nt: TGTGCCAGCAGGGCAGGGCCGGGAGACACCATATATTTT
d_call: .
v_call: TRBV6-5
j_call: TRBJ1-3
clone_size: .

cdr3_aa: CSVPGQGTQYF
cdr3_nt: TGCAGTGTTCCGGGACAGGGGACCCAGTACTTC
d_call: TRBD1
v_call: TRBV20-1
j_call: TRBJ2-5
clone_size: few

cdr3_aa: CASSRLRQRINTEAFF
cdr3_nt: TGTGCCAGCAGTCGGTTGAGACAACGCATAAACACTGAAGCTTTCTTT
d_call: .
v_call: TRBV28
j_call: TRBJ1-1
clone_size: once

cdr3_aa: CASSSQGALDTQYF
cdr3_nt: TGCGCCAGCAGCTCACAGGGGGCCCTTGATACGCAGTATTTT
d_call: TRBD1
v_call: TRBV5-1
j_call: TRBJ2-3
clone_size: .